Shown below are 15 T cell receptor beta chains from a single sample sequenced in a study of early T cells in non-severe SARS-CoV-2 infection. TCRdb reprocessed the 5' RACE reads with MiXCR, giving one entry per CDR3 protein. The sample lists 69,000 or so distinct CDR3 sequences, about 9% occurring once. Material: whole blood. These TCRs come from an adult who was a healthcare worker with PCR-confirmed SARS-CoV-2 infection or an uninfected control (not recorded which).

This clonotype was seen a few times. The gene calls are TRBV10-3 and TRBJ1-1, with D perhaps TRBD1 (5 bases). The V end lost 10 bases, the J end lost 3 bases, and 18 bases lay between the germline ends. This CDR3 comprises 14 residues. Germline assignment: CDR1 ENHRY and CDR2 SYGVKD. CDR3 DNA sequence: TGTGCCACCCAAAGATTGGGGGACGACACTGAAGCTTTCTTT. Encoded protein: CATQRLGDDTEAFF.

This clonotype was detected many times. V is TRBV30 and J is TRBJ1-3, with a tentative D call TRBD1 (5 bases). The CDR3 is made up of 12 amino acids. Germline V gene data show CDR1 as GTSNPN and CDR2 as SVGIG (reference sequence). Trimming stripped 4 bases from V and 8 bases from J, with 12 bases between. CDR3 DNA: TGTGCCTGGAAAAGGGACGAAGACACCATATATTTT. Translated: CAWKRDEDTIYF.

This sequence joins TRBV10-3 and TRBJ1-5, with 7 bases aligning to TRBD1. The CDR3 totals 13 residues. The trim removed 11 bases at V and 5 bases at J, leaving 9 bases unmatched. CDR1 ENHRY and CDR2 SYGVKD come from the germline V gene. The CDR3 sequence is CAAKGAADQPQHF. The DNA of the CDR3 is TGTGCCGCAAAGGGGGCCGCAGATCAGCCCCAGCATTTT.

This clonotype was picked up many times. The CDR3: CASSFFWVGNQPQHF. The CDR3 DNA reads as TGTGCCAGCAGCTTTTTCTGGGTAGGCAATCAGCCCCAGCATTTT. This chain links TRBV5-5 with TRBJ1-5; D uncertain. V was trimmed by 2 bases and J by 2 bases, leaving 11 bases between them. The CDR3 length is 15 residues. Germline V gene data show CDR1 as SGHKS and CDR2 as YYEKEE (reference sequence).

This clonotype occurred many times. V usage is TRBV6-6 and J usage is TRBJ2-5, with 12 bases lining up with TRBD2. Germline V CDR1 and CDR2: MNHNY, SVGAGI (reference sequence). This CDR3 is 14 amino acids long. Trimming cost V 5 bases and J 5 bases; bases outside gene matches: 3. CDR3 amino acids: CASSTGTSGETQYF. In nucleotides, the CDR3 is TGTGCCAGCAGTACCGGGACTAGCGGGGAGACCCAGTACTTC.

This clonotype was recorded at least ten times. The chain has TRBV14 and TRBJ1-1; D not resolved. Germline CDR1 and CDR2: SGHDN and FVKESK. The V end was cut by 1 base, the J end by 7 bases, with 10 bases between. This CDR3 is built from 13 residues. The CDR3 DNA reads TGTGCCAGCAGCCAAGTTGAAGCGAGTGAAGCTTTCTTT. It yields the protein CASSQVEASEAFF.

This clonotype has at least ten counts. The chain carries TRBV21-1 and TRBJ2-7. TRBV21-1 is an annotated pseudogene. The CDR3 totals 14 residues. CDR3 in amino acids: CASSKGRSSYEQYF. CDR3 coding DNA: TGTGCCAGCAGCAAAGGACGGAGCTCCTACGAGCAGTACTTC.

CDR3: CASSLEGALAGGAYEQYF. DNA of the CDR3: TGTGCCAGCAGCTTAGAAGGGGCTCTAGCGGGAGGGGCCTACGAGCAGTACTTC. The rearrangement links TRBV7-2 to TRBJ2-7; TRBD2 matches at 12 bases. The CDR3 contains 18 residues. CDR1 SGHTA and CDR2 FQGNSA come from the germline V gene. The ends lost 1 base at V and 2 bases at J; junction bases unmatched: 9.

The rearrangement joins TRBV3-1 to TRBJ1-1; D might be TRBD1 (5 bases). There are 14 residues in the CDR3. The germline gives CDR1 LGHDT, CDR2 YNNKEL (reference sequence). V lost 0 bases and J lost 6, with 11 bases in between. The CDR3 nucleotides read TGTGCCAGCAGCCAAGATACGGGGGTCTCTGAAGCTTTCTTT. Translation gives CASSQDTGVSEAFF.

This clonotype was recorded many times. The chain uses TRBV24-1 and TRBJ1-2; D might be TRBD1 (5 bases). This CDR3 comprises 14 residues. The germline V and J ends were trimmed by 5 bases and 1 base, with 10 bases remaining between them. Germline-derived CDR1 and CDR2 are KGHDR and SFDVKD. CDR3 residues: CATSAAGLNYGYTF. CDR3 coding DNA: TGTGCCACCAGTGCCGCAGGGCTTAACTATGGCTACACCTTC.

This clonotype was found many times. The rearrangement uses TRBV5-1 and TRBJ2-5; a weak D match, TRBD1 (6 bases). Germline V CDR1 and CDR2: SGHRS, YFSETQ. The CDR3 has 13 residues. V was shortened by 7 bases and J by 2 bases, with 12 bases between the two germline ends. Here the CDR3 reads CASPGEKQETQYF. The DNA for the CDR3 is TGCGCCAGCCCAGGGGAGAAGCAAGAGACCCAGTACTTC.

In this sample, this clonotype turned up a few times. The chain uses TRBV21-1 and TRBJ2-7; the table's D call TRBD1 went unverified against the DNA. TRBV21-1 is labeled a pseudogene. This CDR3 contains 20 residues. CDR3 sequence: CASPLNWGVEQGPIPTEQYF. In DNA form, the CDR3 reads TGTGCCAGCCCCCTGAATTGGGGTGTCGAACAGGGGCCTATCCCCACCGAGCAGTACTTC.

This clonotype was seen many times. CDR3 sequence: CAPSGSNGNTIYF. CDR3 coding DNA: TGTGCCCCCAGTGGGTCGAACGGAAACACCATATATTTT. The rearrangement uses TRBV7-9 and TRBJ1-3; D is unclear. The germline V gene has CDR1 SEHNR and CDR2 FQNEAQ (reference sequence). V lost 11 bases, J lost 4 bases, and 15 bases lay in between. The CDR3 runs to 13 residues.

This clonotype came up many times. Here the CDR3 reads CASSYRGDYNEQFF. CDR3 bases: TGTGCCAGCAGTTACCGGGGGGACTACAATGAGCAGTTCTTC. The chain joins TRBV6-6 to TRBJ2-1; 7 nucleotides line up with TRBD2. CDR3 length equals 14 residues. V trimming: 2 bases; J trimming: 3 bases; junction bases outside the gene matches: 1. In germline, CDR1 is MNHNY, CDR2 SVGAGI (reference sequence).

The CDR3 sequence: CASSEMTSGRVDEQFF. The CDR3 DNA sequence: TGTGCCAGCAGTGAAATGACTAGCGGGCGGGTGGATGAGCAGTTCTTC. The chain employs TRBV2 and TRBJ2-1; TRBD2 matches at 10 bases. V was pared by 2 bases and J by 8 bases, with 9 bases of the junction left unmatched. The germline gives CDR1 SNHLY, CDR2 FYNNEI. This CDR3 region has 16 residues.